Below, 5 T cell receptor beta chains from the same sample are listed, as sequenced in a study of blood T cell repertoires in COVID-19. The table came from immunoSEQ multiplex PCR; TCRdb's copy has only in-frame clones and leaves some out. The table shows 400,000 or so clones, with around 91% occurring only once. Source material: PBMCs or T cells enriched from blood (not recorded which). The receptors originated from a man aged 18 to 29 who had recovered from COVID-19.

The CDR3 loop reads CASSVAEKNTEAFF. The CDR3 bases are TGTGCCAGCAGTGTAGCAGAGAAGAACACTGAAGCTTTCTTT. The chain couples TRBV2 to TRBJ1-1; D is unresolved. The CDR3 length is 14 residues. Trimming took off 4 bases at V and 1 base at J, with 10 bases between the two ends. Germline CDR1 is SNHLY and CDR2 is FYNNEI.

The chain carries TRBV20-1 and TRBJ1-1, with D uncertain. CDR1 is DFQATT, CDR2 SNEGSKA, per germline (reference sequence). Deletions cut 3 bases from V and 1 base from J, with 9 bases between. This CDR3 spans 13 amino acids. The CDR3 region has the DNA TGCAGTGCTAGTAGGCAGGCGAACACTGAAGCTTTCTTT. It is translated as CSASRQANTEAFF.

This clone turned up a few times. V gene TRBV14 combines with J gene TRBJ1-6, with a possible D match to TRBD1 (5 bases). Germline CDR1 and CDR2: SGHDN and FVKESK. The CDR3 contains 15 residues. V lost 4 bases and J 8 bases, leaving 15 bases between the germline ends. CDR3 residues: CASSPSGSGHSPLHF. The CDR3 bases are TGTGCCAGCAGCCCCTCAGGGTCAGGACATTCACCCCTCCACTTT.

In DNA form, the CDR3 reads TGCAGCGCCAATAGCAGGGGATCCTACGAGCAGTACTTC. Its translation is CSANSRGSYEQYF. The J gene is TRBJ2-7, the V gene TRBV29-1; a weak D match, TRBD1 (6 bases). Germline V gene sequence: CDR1 SQVTM, CDR2 ANQGSEA. The V end lost 7 bases, the J end lost 1 base, and 14 bases lay between the germline ends. This CDR3 contains 13 residues.

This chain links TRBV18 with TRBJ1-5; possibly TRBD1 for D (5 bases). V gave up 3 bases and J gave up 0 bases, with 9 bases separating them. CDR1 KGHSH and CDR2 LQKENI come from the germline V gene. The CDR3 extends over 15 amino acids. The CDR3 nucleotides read TGTGCCAGCTCACCCTTTCAGGGTAGCAATCAGCCCCAGCATTTT. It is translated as CASSPFQGSNQPQHF.